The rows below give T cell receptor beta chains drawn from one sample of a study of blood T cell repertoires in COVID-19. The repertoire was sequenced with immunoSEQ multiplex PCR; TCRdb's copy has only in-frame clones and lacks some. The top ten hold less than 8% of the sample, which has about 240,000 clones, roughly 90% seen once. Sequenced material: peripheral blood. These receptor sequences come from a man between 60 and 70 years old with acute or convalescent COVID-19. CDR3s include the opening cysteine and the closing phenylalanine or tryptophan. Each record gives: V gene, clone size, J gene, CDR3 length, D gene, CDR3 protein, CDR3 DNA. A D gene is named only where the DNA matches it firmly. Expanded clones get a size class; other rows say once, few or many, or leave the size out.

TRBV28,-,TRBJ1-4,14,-,CASSATGRDGKLFF,TGTGCCAGCAGTGCCACAGGGAGGGATGGAAAACTGTTTTTT
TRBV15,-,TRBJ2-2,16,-,CATSRTGDWDTGELFF,TGTGCCACCAGCAGGACCGGGGACTGGGACACCGGGGAGCTGTTTTTT
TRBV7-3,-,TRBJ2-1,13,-,CASSMDSPHEQFF,TGTGCCAGCAGCATGGACTCGCCTCATGAGCAGTTCTTC
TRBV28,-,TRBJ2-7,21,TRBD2,CASTSQLGRTSGNLRPHEQYF,TGTGCCAGCACCTCTCAGCTCGGTCGGACTAGCGGGAACCTAAGACCCCACGAGCAGTACTTC
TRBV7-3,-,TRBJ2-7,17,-,CASSITGGQGGLYEQYF,TGTGCCAGCAGCATAACAGGAGGGCAGGGGGGCCTCTACGAGCAGTACTTC
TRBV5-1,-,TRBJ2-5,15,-,CASSLAGLAQETQYF,TGCGCCAGCAGCTTGGCCGGGCTAGCGCAAGAGACCCAGTACTTC
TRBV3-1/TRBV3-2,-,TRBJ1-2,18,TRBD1,CASSQNRDRGRVNYGYTF,TGTGCCAGCAGCCAGAACCGGGACAGGGGGCGTGTGAACTATGGCTACACCTTC
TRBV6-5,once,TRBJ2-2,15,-,CASSYGGVNTGELFF,TGTGCCAGCAGTTACGGGGGCGTGAACACCGGGGAGCTGTTTTTT
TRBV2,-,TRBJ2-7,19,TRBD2,CASSEVNGGRAGVGYEQYF,TGTGCCAGCAGTGAAGTGAACGGCGGGAGGGCCGGCGTTGGCTACGAGCAGTACTTC
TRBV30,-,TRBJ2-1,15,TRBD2,CAWSRAGGNYNEQFF,TGTGCCTGGAGTCGAGCGGGAGGGAATTACAATGAGCAGTTCTTC
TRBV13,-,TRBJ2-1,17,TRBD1,CASSLYGTGSSYNEQFF,TGTGCCAGCAGCTTATACGGGACAGGTAGCTCCTACAATGAGCAGTTCTTC
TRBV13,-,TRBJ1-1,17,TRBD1,CASSLGQGDTLNTEAFF,TGTGCCAGCAGCTTAGGGCAGGGGGACACGTTGAACACTGAAGCTTTCTTT
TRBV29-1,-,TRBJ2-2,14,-,CSVEGRPNTGELFF,TGCAGCGTTGAGGGCAGACCGAACACCGGGGAGCTGTTTTTT
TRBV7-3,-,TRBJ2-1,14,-,CASSLRVPYNEQFF,TGTGCCAGCAGCCTTCGAGTTCCCTACAATGAGCAGTTCTTC
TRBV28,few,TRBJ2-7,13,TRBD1,CASLRTGVGEQYF,TGTGCCAGCTTAAGGACAGGGGTTGGCGAGCAGTACTTC
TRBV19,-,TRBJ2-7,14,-,CASSMIRDTVEQYF,TGTGCCAGTAGTATGATCCGGGACACGGTCGAGCAGTACTTC
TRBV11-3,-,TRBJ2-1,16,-,CASSEGGGRLVTEQFF,TGTGCCAGCAGCGAAGGAGGAGGCCGACTGGTAACTGAGCAGTTCTTC
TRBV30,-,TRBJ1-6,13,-,CAWIGFDNSPLHF,TGTGCCTGGATCGGGTTCGATAATTCACCCCTCCACTTT
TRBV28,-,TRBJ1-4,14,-,CASRTPAGHPKLFF,TGTGCCAGCAGGACCCCGGCAGGGCACCCAAAACTGTTTTTT
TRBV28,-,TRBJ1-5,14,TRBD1,CASRDRYSNQPQHF,TGTGCCAGCCGGGACAGGTATAGCAATCAGCCCCAGCATTTT
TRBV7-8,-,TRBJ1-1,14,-,CASSLVSGYAEAFF,TGTGCCAGCAGCTTAGTATCAGGGTATGCTGAAGCTTTCTTT
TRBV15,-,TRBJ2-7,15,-,CATSRGEGGSYEQYF,TGTGCCACCAGCAGAGGTGAGGGGGGGAGCTACGAGCAGTACTTC
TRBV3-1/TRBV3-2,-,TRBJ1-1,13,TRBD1,CASSQVGQGEAFF,TGTGCCAGCAGCCAAGTTGGACAGGGGGAAGCTTTCTTT
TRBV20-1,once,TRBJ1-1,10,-,CSAPRGNAFF,TGCAGTGCTCCTAGAGGGAATGCTTTCTTT
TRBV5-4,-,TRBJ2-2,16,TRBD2,CASSLAGGGLTGELFF,TGTGCCAGCAGCTTGGCGGGGGGAGGATTAACCGGGGAGCTGTTTTTT
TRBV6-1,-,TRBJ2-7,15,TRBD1,CASSDSQTGRDEQYF,TGTGCCAGCAGTGATAGCCAGACAGGGCGAGACGAGCAGTACTTC
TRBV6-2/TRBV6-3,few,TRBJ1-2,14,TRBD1,CASSTGTAPHGYTF,TGTGCCAGCAGTACCGGGACAGCCCCGCATGGCTACACCTTC
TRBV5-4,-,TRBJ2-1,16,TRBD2,CASSLATSGRNNEQFF,TGTGCCAGCAGCTTGGCGACTAGCGGGAGAAACAATGAGCAGTTCTTC
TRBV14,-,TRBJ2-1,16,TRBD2,CASSQVRLAGVNEQFF,TGTGCCAGCAGCCAAGTAAGGCTAGCGGGAGTCAATGAGCAGTTCTTC
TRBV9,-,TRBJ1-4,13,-,CASSEDTNEKLFF,TGTGCCAGCAGCGAGGACACGAATGAAAAACTGTTTTTT
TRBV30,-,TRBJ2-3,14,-,CAWGTGSGTDTQYF,TGTGCCTGGGGCACAGGGTCGGGCACAGATACGCAGTATTTT
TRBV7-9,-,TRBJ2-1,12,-,CASSLTGKEQFF,TGTGCCAGCAGCTTAACCGGGAAGGAGCAGTTCTTC
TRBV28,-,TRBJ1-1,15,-,CASSFWGEMNTEAFF,TGTGCCAGCAGTTTCTGGGGGGAGATGAACACTGAAGCTTTCTTT
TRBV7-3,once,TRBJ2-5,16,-,CASSLSGPGGGETQYF,TGTGCCAGCAGCTTATCGGGGCCAGGGGGAGGAGAGACCCAGTACTTC
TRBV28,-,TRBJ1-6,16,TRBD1,CASSFLGDRLNSPLHF,TGTGCCAGCAGTTTTTTGGGGGACAGACTTAATTCACCCCTCCACTTT
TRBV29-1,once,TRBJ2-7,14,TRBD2,CSTRGGTSDYEQYF,TGCAGCACCCGGGGGGGGACATCCGACTACGAGCAGTACTTC